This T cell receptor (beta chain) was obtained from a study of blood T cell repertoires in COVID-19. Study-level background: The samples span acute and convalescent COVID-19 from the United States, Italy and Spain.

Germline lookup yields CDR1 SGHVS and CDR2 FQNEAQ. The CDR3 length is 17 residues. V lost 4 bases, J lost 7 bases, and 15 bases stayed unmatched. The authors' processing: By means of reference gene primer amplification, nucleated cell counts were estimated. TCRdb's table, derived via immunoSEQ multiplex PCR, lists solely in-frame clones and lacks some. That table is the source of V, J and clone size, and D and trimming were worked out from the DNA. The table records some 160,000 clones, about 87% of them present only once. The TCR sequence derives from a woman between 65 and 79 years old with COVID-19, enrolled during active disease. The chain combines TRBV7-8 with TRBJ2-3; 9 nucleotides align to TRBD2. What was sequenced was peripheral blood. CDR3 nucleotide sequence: TGTGCCAGCAGCTCTTTCGGGTCTGGCGGGGGGGCGAATACGCAGTATTTT. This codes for CASSSFGSGGGANTQYF.